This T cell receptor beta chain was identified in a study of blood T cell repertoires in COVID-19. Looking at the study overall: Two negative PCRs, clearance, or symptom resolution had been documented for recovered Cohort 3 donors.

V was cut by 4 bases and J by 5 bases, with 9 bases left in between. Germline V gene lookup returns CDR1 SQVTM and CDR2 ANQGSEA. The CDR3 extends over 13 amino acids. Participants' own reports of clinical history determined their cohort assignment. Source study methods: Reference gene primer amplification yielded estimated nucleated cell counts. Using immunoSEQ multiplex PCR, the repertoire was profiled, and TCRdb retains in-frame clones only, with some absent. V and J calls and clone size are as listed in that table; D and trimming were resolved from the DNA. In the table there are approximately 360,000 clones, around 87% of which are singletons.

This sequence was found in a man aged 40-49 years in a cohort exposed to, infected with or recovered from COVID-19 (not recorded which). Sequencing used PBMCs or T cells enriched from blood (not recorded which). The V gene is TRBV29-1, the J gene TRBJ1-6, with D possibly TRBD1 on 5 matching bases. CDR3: CSVGEGNNSPLHF. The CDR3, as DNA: TGCAGCGTTGGGGAGGGGAATAATTCACCCCTCCACTTT. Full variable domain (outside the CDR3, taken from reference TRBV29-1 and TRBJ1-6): SAVISQKPSRDICQRGTSLTIQCQVDSQVTMMFWYRQQPGQSLTLIATANQGSEATYESGFVIDKFPISRPNLTFSTLTVSNMSPEDSSIYLCSVGEGNNSPLHFGNGTRLTVT.